This TCR beta chain derives from a study of OX40 agonist ivuxolimab in advanced cancers. The CDR3 consists of 15 residues. Per the germline V gene, CDR1 is MDHEN and CDR2 is SYDVKM. With V trimmed by 5 bases and J by 4 bases, 5 bases remained unmatched. Here immunoSEQ multiplex PCR was the method, and the copy in TCRdb shows in-frame clones only, minus some. The table records tens of thousands of clones, over 65% of them present only once. The specimen comprised CD4+ or CD8+ T cells sorted from blood, sampled in a trial of the OX40 agonist ivuxolimab. The receptor's source is an adult with an advanced solid tumor such as melanoma, head and neck, liver or kidney cancer. V and J are TRBV28 and TRBJ2-1; TRBD2 agrees at 10 bases. CDR3 protein: CASSPRAGGYNEQFF. Here the CDR3 DNA reads TGTGCCAGCAGTCCACGAGCGGGAGGGTACAATGAGCAGTTCTTC.